This T cell receptor (beta chain) comes out of a study of identical twins. TCRdb reprocessed the 5' RACE reads via MiXCR and lists one record per CDR3 protein. This sample has some 560,000 distinct CDR3 sequences; more than 9% occur once, and the top ten carry approximately 3%. This CDR3 is 14 amino acids long. Germline CDR1 reads LNHDA; CDR2 reads SQIVND (reference sequence). With V trimmed by 5 bases and J by 4 bases, 6 bases remained unmatched. These data were also reused for a study on yellow fever vaccine responses in identical twins.

Specimen: PBMCs. The rearrangement links TRBV19 to TRBJ1-1; 8 bases map to TRBD1. The sequence was obtained from a woman aged 18-35 years in good health. The chain's CDR3 is CASSPPDRATEAFF. The CDR3 DNA reads TGTGCCAGTAGTCCCCCGGACAGGGCCACTGAAGCTTTCTTT.